The 13 T cell receptor beta chains listed next were all sequenced from one sample in a study of blood T cell repertoires in COVID-19. Assay used: immunoSEQ multiplex PCR; TCRdb lists only in-frame clones, some missing. Found here are approximately 99,000 clones, around 90% of them singletons; the top ten hold about 1.9%. The material sequenced was peripheral blood. The receptors were sampled from a man between 45 and 60 years old with COVID-19, enrolled during active disease.

The chain recombines TRBV5-8 with TRBJ1-5, with 8 bases fitting TRBD1. Looked up from germline, CDR1 is SGHTS and CDR2 is YDEGEE. This CDR3 spans 17 amino acids. V lost 5 bases to trimming and J lost 0 bases; unmatched junction nucleotides: 10. The CDR3 nucleotides read TGTGCCAGCAGTTTTGACAGGGGCGTCTATAGCAATCAGCCCCAGCATTTT. This sequence encodes CASSFDRGVYSNQPQHF.

This rearrangement joins TRBV2 to TRBJ1-3; D uncertain. Germline assignment: CDR1 SNHLY and CDR2 FYNNEI. The CDR3 spans 14 residues. V lost 8 bases and J 7 bases, leaving 18 bases between the germline ends. In DNA, the CDR3 is TGTGCCAGCCGCGTTCTAGGGAGAGCGAACACCATATATTTT. It encodes CASRVLGRANTIYF.

V and J are TRBV7-3 and TRBJ1-2; D is possibly TRBD1 (5 bases). This CDR3 contains 13 residues. V was trimmed by 5 bases and J by 5 bases, leaving 12 bases between them. Per the germline V gene, CDR1 is SGHTA and CDR2 is FQGTGA. This chain's CDR3 is CASSPSGGYGYTF. Here the CDR3 DNA reads TGTGCCAGCAGCCCCAGCGGGGGTTATGGCTACACCTTC.

This clone was counted a single time. The chain carries TRBV28 and TRBJ1-6; D uncertain. The CDR3 is made up of 13 amino acids. Germline V gene data show CDR1 as MDHEN and CDR2 as SYDVKM. V shed 5 bases and J shed 3 bases, with 5 bases lying between them. CDR3 amino acids: CASSRSYNSPLHF. CDR3 coding DNA: TGTGCCAGCAGTCGTAGCTATAATTCACCCCTCCACTTT.

V gene TRBV9 combines with J gene TRBJ2-1; 7 bases match TRBD2. Trimming at V came to 1 base and at J to 4 bases, leaving 5 bases not matched to a gene. Germline-derived CDR1 and CDR2 are SGDLS and YYNGEE. The CDR3 sequence is 15 residues long. This CDR3 is CASSVTAAGYNEQFF. The CDR3 DNA is TGTGCCAGCAGCGTAACGGCAGCGGGGTACAATGAGCAGTTCTTC.

The V call is TRBV27, the J call TRBJ2-1; perhaps TRBD2 as D (5 bases). Trimming pared 6 bases from V and 1 base from J, leaving 7 bases between. Germline V gene sequence: CDR1 MNHEY, CDR2 SMNVEV (reference sequence). The CDR3 covers 13 residues. CDR3 nucleotides: TGTGCCAGCAGCCCGGGATCCTACAATGAGCAGTTCTTC. Protein product: CASSPGSYNEQFF.

In DNA form, the CDR3 reads TGCGCCAGCACCCCAGAACTATACAATGAGCAGTTCTTC. Encoded protein: CASTPELYNEQFF. The chain is built from TRBV10-2 and TRBJ2-1; D unresolved. The CDR3 sequence is 13 residues long. Between the trimmed V and J ends, which lost 7 bases and 4 bases, there was a span of 11 bases. Germline CDR1 reads WSHSY; CDR2 reads SAAADI.

This clone was recorded only once. The chain joins TRBV4-2 to TRBJ1-2; 10 bases match TRBD1. In germline, CDR1 is LGHNA, CDR2 YNFKEQ. The ends lost 0 bases at V and 6 bases at J; junction bases unmatched: 4. This CDR3 has 15 residues. The CDR3 coding sequence is TGTGCCAGCAGCCAAGATATCGGGACAGGGGATGGCTACACCTTC. Amino acid sequence: CASSQDIGTGDGYTF.

The chain links TRBV7-2 to TRBJ1-2, with D perhaps TRBD1 (5 bases). Trimming took off 0 bases at V and 3 bases at J, with 11 bases between the two ends. Germline CDR1 reads SGHTA; CDR2 reads FQGNSA. The CDR3 length is 15 residues. CDR3 loop: CASSLAGQGHYGYTF. The CDR3, as DNA: TGTGCCAGCAGCTTAGCTGGGCAGGGCCACTATGGCTACACCTTC.

The rearrangement links TRBV19 to TRBJ1-5; 8 positions agree with TRBD1. Germline CDR1 is LNHDA and CDR2 is SQIVND (reference sequence). With 5 bases clipped from V and 2 bases from J, the junction kept 8 bases outside the gene matches. The CDR3 contains 16 residues. CDR3 region: CASSVTLGQGNQPQHF. CDR3 sequence (DNA): TGTGCCAGTAGTGTTACCTTGGGACAGGGCAATCAGCCCCAGCATTTT.

V is TRBV7-9 and J is TRBJ2-7; a weak D match, TRBD2 (6 bases). The CDR3 sequence is 13 residues long. Germline CDR1 reads SEHNR; CDR2 reads FQNEAQ (reference sequence). Trimming left V 2 bases short and J 4 bases short, with 9 bases between. CDR3 in DNA: TGTGCCAGCAGCTTACGGGCGGGGTACGAGCAGTACTTC. Protein: CASSLRAGYEQYF.

The chain employs TRBV3-1 (or the pseudogene TRBV3-2) and TRBJ1-6; tentatively, D is TRBD1 (6 bases). Trimming shortened V by 1 base and J by 9 bases, and 10 bases separated the two germline ends. This CDR3 spans 14 amino acids. The germline V gene has CDR1 LGHDT and CDR2 YNNKEL (reference sequence). CDR3 nucleotides: TGTGCCAGCAGCCAAGGAACAGGGTTTTCACCCCTCCACTTT. Encoded protein: CASSQGTGFSPLHF.

The sample holds one count of this clone. This sequence joins TRBV4-2 and TRBJ2-7; D not certain. The V and J ends lost 1 base and 2 bases respectively, with 12 bases between them. The CDR3 contains 15 residues. CDR1 and CDR2 (germline): LGHNA, YNFKEQ. CDR3 loop: CASSQVQATTYEQYF. CDR3 nucleotides: TGTGCCAGCAGCCAAGTCCAAGCGACCACCTACGAGCAGTACTTC.